A single TCR beta chain is shown here with its context. Antigen unknown. Germline CDR1 and CDR2: KGHSH and LQKENI. Trimming pared 6 bases from V and 2 bases from J, leaving 4 bases between. The CDR3 spans 11 residues. Version v3.0 of the immunoSEQ assay was performed at survey level. Sequencing targeted about 35,000-50,000 T-cell genomes per sample. Assay: immunoSEQ multiplex PCR; the TCRdb copy retains only in-frame clones and omits some. The sample consists of nearly 11,000 clones, about 86% of them appearing once. This sample is drawn from a study of long-term antiretroviral therapy in people with HIV. General observations from the study: Repertoires from HIV showed CDR3 length ranges narrower than those of controls. Missing from the dataset were any data on ART adherence, viral resistance or therapy changes. Clonotypes expanded prior to ART showed repertoire dominance at all sampled time points.

The clonotype was recovered from a man aged 45 to 65 with HIV. The specimen was unsorted PBMCs, collected around 7.5 years after starting antiretroviral therapy. The chain employs TRBV18 and TRBJ1-1; D not resolved. The CDR3 protein is CASSPNTEAFF. CDR3 sequence (DNA): TGTGCCAGCTCCCCCAACACTGAAGCTTTCTTT.